This record concerns one TCR beta chain sequence. At least ten counts were recorded for this clonotype. Its antigen is not yet known. No base-level quality is on record; no much larger clone is a single base apart. Sequencing relied on an Illumina HiSeq 1500. TCRdb itself trimmed the public reads at Q25 with fastp, ran MiXCR and retained productive beta chains. Under each unique CDR3 protein, matching rows form one entry showing the most common genes and DNA. The sample table records approximately 500,000 distinct CDR3 sequences; around 10% of these occur just once. 9.5% to 13% of the sample is taken by the ten largest. The data derive from a study of T cell repertoires in cytomegalovirus infection (dated by TCRdb to the late 2010s). Broadly, across the study: The HLA type of each donor mattered for the analysis, because public TCR beta signatures pointed to carriage of CMV infection along with the matching HLA type.

The research as a whole found: Cumulative frequency of public TCR beta family members discriminated carriers of CMV infection plus the relevant HLA type in this cohort and an independent approximately 370-donor cohort. The ex vivo response was dominated by HLA-C-restricted CMV-specific TCR beta clonotypes, and the single most frequent clonotype in two of eight donors was supplied by these HLA-C-restricted clonotypes.

The germline V gene provides CDR1 SGHRS and CDR2 YFSETQ. The trim is 5 bases for V and 4 bases for J, with a gap of 19 bases between the germline ends. The CDR3, from cysteine to phenylalanine, totals 16 residues. The only DNA kept is the CDR3, 48 bases in frame from the first base. The sequenced material came from PBMCs. The chain is made from TRBV5-1 and TRBJ2-1, with the D gene uncertain. This receptor was taken from a human donor in good health (CMV status not recorded). Some clones in this sample may be carry-over from other donors' samples. The CDR3 region: CASSDRATTIYNEQFF. Read as DNA, the sequence is TGCGCCAGCAGTGATCGGGCTACCACGATTTACAATGAGCAGTTCTTC.